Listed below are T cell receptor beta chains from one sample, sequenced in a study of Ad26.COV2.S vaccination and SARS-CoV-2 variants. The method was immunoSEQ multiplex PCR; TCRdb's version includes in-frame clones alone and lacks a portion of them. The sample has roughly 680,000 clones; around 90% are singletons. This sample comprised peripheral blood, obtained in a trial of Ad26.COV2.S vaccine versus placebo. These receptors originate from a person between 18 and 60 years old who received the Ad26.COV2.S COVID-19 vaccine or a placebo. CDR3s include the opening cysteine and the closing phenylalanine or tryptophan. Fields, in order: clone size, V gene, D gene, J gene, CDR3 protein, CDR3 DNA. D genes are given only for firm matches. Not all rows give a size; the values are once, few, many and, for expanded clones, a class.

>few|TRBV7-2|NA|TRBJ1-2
CASSWDPGYGYTF
TGTGCCAGCAGCTGGGACCCGGGCTATGGCTACACCTTC
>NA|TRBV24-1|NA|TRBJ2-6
CATSDSRASGANVLTF
TGTGCCACCAGTGACTCACGGGCCTCTGGGGCCAACGTCCTGACTTTC
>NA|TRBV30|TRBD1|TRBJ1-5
CAWRRQGDQPQHF
TGTGCCTGGAGGAGACAGGGGGATCAGCCCCAGCATTTT
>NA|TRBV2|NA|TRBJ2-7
CATYPLEREVSYEQYF
TGTGCCACCTATCCTCTCGAGAGGGAGGTCTCCTACGAGCAGTACTTC
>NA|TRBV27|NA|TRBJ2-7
CASTPGPNYEQYF
TGTGCCAGCACCCCAGGACCTAACTACGAGCAGTACTTC
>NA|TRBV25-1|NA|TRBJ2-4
CASSESGSLQYF
TGTGCCAGCAGTGAATCGGGCAGCTTGCAGTACTTC
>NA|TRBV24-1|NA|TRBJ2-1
CATSDPGYHNEQFF
TGTGCCACCAGTGATCCGGGCTATCACAATGAGCAGTTCTTC
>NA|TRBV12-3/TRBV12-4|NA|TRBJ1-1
CASSLRERTEAFF
TGTGCCAGCAGTTTAAGAGAACGCACTGAAGCTTTCTTT
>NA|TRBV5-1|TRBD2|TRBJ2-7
CASSLWGTSPSGASYEQYF
TGCGCCAGCAGCTTGTGGGGGACTAGCCCAAGTGGGGCCTCCTACGAGCAGTACTTC
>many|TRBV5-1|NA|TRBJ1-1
CASSRGQRTEAFF
TGCGCCAGCAGCCGAGGACAGCGCACTGAAGCTTTCTTT
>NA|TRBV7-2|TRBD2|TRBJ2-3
CASSLSGGTGADTQYF
TGTGCCAGCAGCTTGAGCGGGGGCACCGGGGCAGATACGCAGTATTTT
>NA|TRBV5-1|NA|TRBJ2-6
CASSLGPGSGANVLTF
TGCGCCAGCAGCTTGGGACCAGGGTCTGGGGCCAACGTCCTGACTTTC
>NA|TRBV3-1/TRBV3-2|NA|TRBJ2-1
CASSQAGVTYNEQFF
TGTGCCAGCAGCCAAGCAGGGGTCACCTACAATGAGCAGTTCTTC
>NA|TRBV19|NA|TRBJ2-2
CASGRDANTGELFF
TGTGCCAGTGGGCGGGACGCGAACACCGGGGAGCTGTTTTTT
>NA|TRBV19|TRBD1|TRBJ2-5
CASSRFGTGAVETQYF
TGTGCCAGTAGTAGATTCGGGACAGGGGCGGTGGAGACCCAGTACTTC
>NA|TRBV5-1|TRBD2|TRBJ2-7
CASSSTSGSYEQYF
TGCGCCAGCAGCTCCACTAGCGGCTCCTACGAGCAGTACTTC
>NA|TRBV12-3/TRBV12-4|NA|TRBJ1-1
CASSLKGRAFF
TGTGCCAGCAGTTTAAAGGGCCGGGCTTTCTTT
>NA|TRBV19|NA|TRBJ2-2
CASSFDGGRRTGELFF
TGTGCCAGTAGTTTCGACGGAGGACGTCGGACCGGGGAGCTGTTTTTT
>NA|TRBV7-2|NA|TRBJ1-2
CASSLEAVVGYTF
TGTGCCAGCAGCTTAGAGGCGGTGGTTGGCTACACCTTC
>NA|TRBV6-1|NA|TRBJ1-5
CASSGETASSYQPQHF
TGTGCCAGCAGTGGAGAGACAGCCTCCTCTTATCAGCCCCAGCATTTT